These 8 T cell receptor beta chains came from one sample sequenced in a study of T cells in localized non-small cell lung cancer. The assay was immunoSEQ multiplex PCR, and TCRdb's table has in-frame clones only and misses some. The table lists over 1,300 clones, over 20% of them singletons, with about 30% in the top ten. The sequencing used lung tumor tissue, collected before any cancer treatment. Every receptor here comes from a male donor aged 60 or older with stage III squamous cell lung carcinoma.

By sample share, this clone is large. The chain links TRBV28 to TRBJ1-4, with D uncertain. The V and J ends lost 3 bases and 6 bases respectively, with 11 bases between them. The germline V gene encodes CDR1 MDHEN and CDR2 SYDVKM. This CDR3 has 14 amino acids. The CDR3 nucleotides read TGTGCCAGCAGTTTTGGAGGGTGGGATGAAAAACTGTTTTTT. Translation gives CASSFGGWDEKLFF.

The rearrangement uses TRBV18 and TRBJ1-1; D call uncertain. CDR1 KGHSH and CDR2 LQKENI come from the germline V gene. Deletions cut 3 bases from V and 0 bases from J, with 14 bases between. The CDR3 sequence is 16 residues long. The CDR3 DNA is TGTGCCAGCTCACCTAGGTTCGGGTCTCTGAACACTGAAGCTTTCTTT. Protein sequence: CASSPRFGSLNTEAFF.

This chain links TRBV6-8 with TRBJ1-2; D gene uncertain. The CDR3 is 13 amino acids. V lost 1 base to trimming and J lost 1 base, with 4 bases between them. Germline V gene lookup returns CDR1 MNHGY and CDR2 SAAAGT. CDR3 amino acids: CASSYLGNYGYTF. In DNA, the CDR3 is TGTGCCAGCAGTTACTTGGGTAACTATGGCTACACCTTC.

This clone has just a few counts. The rearrangement links TRBV9 to TRBJ2-1; perhaps TRBD2 as D (7 bases). The CDR3 length is 18 residues. The germline gives CDR1 SGDLS, CDR2 YYNGEE. The V end was cut by 6 bases, the J end by 2 bases, with 24 bases between. CDR3: CASTIKAGGLATYNEQFF. The CDR3 DNA sequence: TGTGCCAGCACTATAAAGGCCGGGGGGCTAGCAACCTACAATGAGCAGTTCTTC.

This clone is hyperexpanded. The chain employs TRBV15 and TRBJ1-5; D uncertain. The V end lost 7 bases, the J end lost 0 bases, and 10 bases lay between the germline ends. Looked up from germline, CDR1 is LNHNV and CDR2 is YYDKDF (reference sequence). CDR3 length: 14 amino acids. The CDR3, as DNA: TGTGCCACCACCTCCGGCCTTAGCAATCAGCCCCAGCATTTT. Translated: CATTSGLSNQPQHF. The full variable domain, with the rest looked up from reference TRBV15 and TRBJ1-5, is DAMVIQNPRYQVTQFGKPVTLSCSQTLNHNVMYWYQQKSSQAPKLLFHYYDKDFNNEADTPDNFQSRRPNTSFCFLDIRSPGLGDTAMYLCATTSGLSNQPQHFGDGTRLSIL.

This chain connects TRBV28 to TRBJ2-1; the match to TRBD1 covers 10 bases. The CDR3 runs 16 residues. J gave up 0 bases and V 7 bases, and 6 bases lay outside the gene matches. Germline V gene data show CDR1 as MDHEN and CDR2 as SYDVKM. The DNA of the CDR3 is TGTGCCAGCACCTCACGGGACAGGGGCTCCTACAATGAGCAGTTCTTC. It encodes CASTSRDRGSYNEQFF.

The CDR3 sequence: CASSIPGDGARNYGYTF. In DNA, the CDR3 is TGTGCCAGTAGTATCCCCGGCGACGGGGCAAGAAACTATGGCTACACCTTC. The chain carries TRBV19 and TRBJ1-2; tentatively, D is TRBD1 (5 bases). Germline CDR1 LNHDA, CDR2 SQIVND (reference sequence). The CDR3 has 17 amino acids. Trimming pared 3 bases from V and 2 bases from J, leaving 19 bases between.

The chain employs TRBV28 and TRBJ1-2; the D is unclear. The CDR3 is 12 residues long. V was pared by 10 bases and J by 4 bases, with 13 bases between. Germline V gene data show CDR1 as MDHEN and CDR2 as SYDVKM. CDR3 DNA sequence: TGTGCCACCGAACTGGGAGCCTATGGCTACACCTTC. Protein: CATELGAYGYTF.